This entry is about one T cell receptor (beta chain). Its antigen is as yet unknown. This record comes from a study of glioma-infiltrating T cells. Broader study findings: CDR3 overlap between tissue and blood was very small. Gliomas, especially low-grade, showed above-expected tissue-blood divergence; non-neoplastic patients showed below.

Amplification of TCR alpha and beta CDR3 regions from RNA used iRepertoire nested multiplex PCR. One-step reverse transcription and amplification started from approximately 100-400 ng of tissue mRNA or PBMC total RNA. Via MiXCR, TCRdb re-called the multiplex PCR reads, giving one row per CDR3 protein. Of tens of thousands of distinct CDR3 sequences listed, approximately 39% were seen once; the top ten hold around two fifths. This TCR came from a human donor with low-grade glioma or glioblastoma, undergoing nonglioma brain surgery, or in good health (not recorded which). Sequences were obtained from glioma tissue, nonneoplastic brain tissue, or PBMCs (not recorded which).

This chain's CDR3 is CASRDRSTEAFF. CDR3 coding DNA: TGTGCCAGCAGGGACAGGAGCACTGAAGCTTTCTTT. V usage is TRBV28 and J usage is TRBJ1-1, with TRBD1 matching 7 bases. Germline values: CDR1 MDHEN, CDR2 SYDVKM. The CDR3 is 12 residues long. V shed 6 bases and J 4 bases; nucleotides not matched to a gene: 2.